This T cell receptor beta chain was captured in a study of PD-1 blockade in classical Hodgkin lymphoma. The time point is: cycle 4 day 1 (C4D1), after five to seven weeks of nivolumab. No patient escaped relapse after autologous stem cell transplantation, and brentuximab vedotin exposure varied. Repertoires were generated with immunoSEQ multiplex PCR, while TCRdb's copy carries only in-frame clones and drops some. The repertoire has tens of thousands of clones, around 90% of them found once; the top ten carry about a tenth. CDR1 and CDR2 from the germline V gene are LGHNA and YNFKEQ. The V end was cut by 4 bases, the J end by 6 bases, with 11 bases between. The CDR3 totals 13 residues.

The chain is built from TRBV4-2 and TRBJ2-3; D remains unclear. This sequence originates from a human donor with classical Hodgkin lymphoma. The material was peripheral blood mononuclear cells (PBMCs), obtained before the fourth cycle of nivolumab. The CDR3 DNA is TGTGCCAGCAGCCTGACCCCCTTGGATACGCAGTATTTT. Translating it yields CASSLTPLDTQYF.